This T cell receptor (beta chain) was profiled in a study of CD4+ T cells in melanoma. This CDR3 is built from 12 residues. The V end lost 4 bases, the J end lost 7 bases, and 8 bases lay between the germline ends. CDR1 and CDR2 (germline): SGHRS, YFSETQ. Repertoires were generated with immunoSEQ multiplex PCR, while TCRdb's copy carries only in-frame clones and drops some. The sample lists roughly 12,000 clones, 66% occurring once. This clone was seen a single time. This chain connects TRBV5-1 to TRBJ1-4; D not certain. The receptor was derived from a human donor with melanoma. Sequencing was carried out using cells from a culture (not recorded whether cultured in vitro). This CDR3 reads CASSKNSEKLFF. CDR3 sequence (DNA): TGCGCCAGCAGCAAAAACAGTGAAAAACTGTTTTTT.